A selection of T cell receptor beta chains follows, all from one sample in a study of cytomegalovirus exposure and HLA in healthy donors. Using immunoSEQ multiplex PCR, the repertoire was profiled, and TCRdb retains in-frame clones only, with some absent. Counted here are around 150,000 clones, less than 80% occurring once; the ten biggest clones make up around 7%. Material: PBMCs. The source is a man aged 35-49 years in good health and CMV-seropositive. The CDR3 runs from the conserved cysteine through the conserved F or W. The D gene is left open where the match is weak. The size of a clone is reported for some rows only, either as once, few or many, or as a class for expanded clones.

J gene: TRBJ1-1; V gene: TRBV30; CDR3 length: 15; D gene: NA; clone size: NA; CDR3 DNA: TGTGCCTGGAGTGACGGGGGGTTTCTTCGAATGGAAGCTTTCTTT; CDR3 protein: CAWSDGGFLRMEAFF
J gene: TRBJ2-1; V gene: TRBV6-1; CDR3 length: 15; D gene: TRBD1; clone size: NA; CDR3 DNA: TGTGCCAGCACTAGGGACAGGTTCTCCTACAATGAGCAGTTCTTC; CDR3 protein: CASTRDRFSYNEQFF
J gene: TRBJ2-7; V gene: TRBV2; CDR3 length: 13; D gene: NA; clone size: NA; CDR3 DNA: TGTGCCAGCAGTCTAGACAGGTCCTACGATCAGTACTTC; CDR3 protein: CASSLDRSYDQYF
J gene: TRBJ1-1; V gene: TRBV5-4; CDR3 length: 13; D gene: NA; clone size: NA; CDR3 DNA: TGTGCCAGCAGCTTGGAGAGGGCCGGGGGAGCTTTCTTT; CDR3 protein: CASSLERAGGAFF
J gene: TRBJ2-7; V gene: TRBV5-5; CDR3 length: 14; D gene: NA; clone size: NA; CDR3 DNA: TGTGCCAGCAGCCCACTTGGGGGGTTCGACGAGCAGTACTTC; CDR3 protein: CASSPLGGFDEQYF
J gene: TRBJ1-6; V gene: TRBV6-6; CDR3 length: 13; D gene: TRBD1; clone size: few; CDR3 DNA: TGTGCCAGCAGTCCCGACAGGGGGTCACCCCTCCACTTT; CDR3 protein: CASSPDRGSPLHF
J gene: TRBJ2-7; V gene: TRBV5-1; CDR3 length: 14; D gene: TRBD1; clone size: NA; CDR3 DNA: TGCGCCAGCAGCTACCGGACAGGGCTGGACGAGCAGTACTTC; CDR3 protein: CASSYRTGLDEQYF
J gene: TRBJ2-7; V gene: TRBV19; CDR3 length: 13; D gene: NA; clone size: few; CDR3 DNA: TGTGCCAGTAGTACCGTGGCGGGCTACGAGCAGTACTTC; CDR3 protein: CASSTVAGYEQYF
J gene: TRBJ2-5; V gene: TRBV10-1; CDR3 length: 13; D gene: TRBD1; clone size: once; CDR3 DNA: TGCGCCAGCAGTTGGACAGGGGGCGAGACCCAGTACTTC; CDR3 protein: CASSWTGGETQYF
J gene: TRBJ1-5; V gene: TRBV6-1; CDR3 length: 17; D gene: TRBD1; clone size: few; CDR3 DNA: TGTGCCAGCAGTGAACTATCCCCACAGGGGGTTAATCAGCCCCAGCATTTT; CDR3 protein: CASSELSPQGVNQPQHF
J gene: TRBJ1-5; V gene: TRBV19; CDR3 length: 14; D gene: TRBD1; clone size: NA; CDR3 DNA: TGTGCCAGTAGTTACAGGGGGAGCAATCAGCCCCAGCATTTT; CDR3 protein: CASSYRGSNQPQHF
J gene: TRBJ1-4; V gene: TRBV5-1; CDR3 length: 14; D gene: TRBD1; clone size: once; CDR3 DNA: TGCGCCAGCAGTTACAACAGGGGTAATGAAAAACTGTTTTTT; CDR3 protein: CASSYNRGNEKLFF
J gene: TRBJ2-2; V gene: TRBV10-1; CDR3 length: 16; D gene: TRBD1; clone size: NA; CDR3 DNA: TGCGCCAGCAGTGACCTGGACAGGCTAAACACCGGGGAGCTGTTTTTT; CDR3 protein: CASSDLDRLNTGELFF
J gene: TRBJ1-1; V gene: TRBV15; CDR3 length: 14; D gene: NA; clone size: NA; CDR3 DNA: TGTGCCACCAGCAGTGGTTCGGGGGTCGCTGAAGCTTTCTTT; CDR3 protein: CATSSGSGVAEAFF
J gene: TRBJ1-5; V gene: TRBV2; CDR3 length: 18; D gene: TRBD1; clone size: NA; CDR3 DNA: TGTGCCAGCCAGTACGAGGGGGCCGGGGGTACACTAAATCAGCCCCAGCATTTT; CDR3 protein: CASQYEGAGGTLNQPQHF
J gene: TRBJ1-1; V gene: TRBV4-1; CDR3 length: 14; D gene: NA; clone size: NA; CDR3 DNA: TGCGCCAGCAGCCCAAGGAACGGGGGCACTGAAGCTTTCTTT; CDR3 protein: CASSPRNGGTEAFF
J gene: TRBJ2-5; V gene: TRBV9; CDR3 length: 12; D gene: NA; clone size: NA; CDR3 DNA: TGTGCCAGCAGCGATAGCGTAGAGACCCAGTACTTC; CDR3 protein: CASSDSVETQYF
J gene: TRBJ2-6; V gene: TRBV11-3; CDR3 length: 14; D gene: NA; clone size: NA; CDR3 DNA: TGTGCCAGCAGCTCGTACTCTGGGGCCAACGTCCTGACTTTC; CDR3 protein: CASSSYSGANVLTF
J gene: TRBJ2-7; V gene: TRBV11-2; CDR3 length: 15; D gene: TRBD2; clone size: NA; CDR3 DNA: TGTGCCAGCAGCTTAGATCTTGTCGGGGGAGGGGAGCAGTACTTC; CDR3 protein: CASSLDLVGGGEQYF
J gene: TRBJ2-1; V gene: TRBV6-1; CDR3 length: 15; D gene: NA; clone size: NA; CDR3 DNA: TGTGCCAGCGGCGGGGGCCCCACGACCTACAATGAGCAGTTCTTC; CDR3 protein: CASGGGPTTYNEQFF
J gene: TRBJ2-1; V gene: TRBV6-5; CDR3 length: 14; D gene: TRBD2; clone size: NA; CDR3 DNA: TGTGCCAGTTTAGCGGGGACTGGCAACAATGAGCAGTTCTTC; CDR3 protein: CASLAGTGNNEQFF
J gene: TRBJ2-1; V gene: TRBV2; CDR3 length: 10; D gene: NA; clone size: NA; CDR3 DNA: TGTGCCAGCAGTTGGGACTTCGAGTTCTTC; CDR3 protein: CASSWDFEFF
J gene: TRBJ1-1; V gene: TRBV6-6; CDR3 length: 16; D gene: NA; clone size: few; CDR3 DNA: TGTGCCAGCAGGCACAGGGTCGAGGGTGTCGGCACTGAAGCTTTCTTT; CDR3 protein: CASRHRVEGVGTEAFF
J gene: TRBJ2-7; V gene: TRBV15; CDR3 length: 14; D gene: TRBD1; clone size: NA; CDR3 DNA: TGTGCCACCAGCGGCGTCAGGGGGCCCTACGAGCAGTACTTC; CDR3 protein: CATSGVRGPYEQYF
J gene: TRBJ2-7; V gene: TRBV5-1; CDR3 length: 14; D gene: NA; clone size: NA; CDR3 DNA: TGTGCCAGCAGCTCCGACGACTACCCCTACGAGCAGTACTTC; CDR3 protein: CASSSDDYPYEQYF
J gene: TRBJ2-5; V gene: TRBV5-1; CDR3 length: 16; D gene: TRBD2; clone size: NA; CDR3 DNA: TGCGCCAGCAGCTATAGGACTAGCAGGTACCAAGAGACCCAGTACTTC; CDR3 protein: CASSYRTSRYQETQYF
J gene: TRBJ2-3; V gene: TRBV2; CDR3 length: 15; D gene: TRBD1; clone size: NA; CDR3 DNA: TGTGCCAGCAGCGGCCGGACAGGGAGCACAGATACGCAGTATTTT; CDR3 protein: CASSGRTGSTDTQYF
J gene: TRBJ2-1; V gene: TRBV19; CDR3 length: 15; D gene: NA; clone size: NA; CDR3 DNA: TGTGCCAGTAGTATATCGGGGTTCGCCTACAATGAGCAGTTCTTC; CDR3 protein: CASSISGFAYNEQFF